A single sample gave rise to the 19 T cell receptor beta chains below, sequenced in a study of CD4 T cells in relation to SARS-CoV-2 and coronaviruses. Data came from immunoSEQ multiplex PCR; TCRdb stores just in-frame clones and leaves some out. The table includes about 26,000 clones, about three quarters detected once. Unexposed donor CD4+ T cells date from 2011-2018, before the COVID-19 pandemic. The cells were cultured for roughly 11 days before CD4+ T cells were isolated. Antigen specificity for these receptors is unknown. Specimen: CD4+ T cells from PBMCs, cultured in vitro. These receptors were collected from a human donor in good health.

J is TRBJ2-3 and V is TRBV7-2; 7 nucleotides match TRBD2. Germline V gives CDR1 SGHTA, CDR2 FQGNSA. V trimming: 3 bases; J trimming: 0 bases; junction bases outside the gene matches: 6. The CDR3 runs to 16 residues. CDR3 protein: CASSLVGGMSTDTQYF. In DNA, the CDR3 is TGTGCCAGCAGCTTGGTCGGGGGGATGAGCACAGATACGCAGTATTTT.

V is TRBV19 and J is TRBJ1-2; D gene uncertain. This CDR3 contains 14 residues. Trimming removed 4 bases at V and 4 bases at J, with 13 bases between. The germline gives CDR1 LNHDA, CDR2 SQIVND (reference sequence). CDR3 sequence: CASSKDGYLYGYTF. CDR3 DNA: TGTGCCAGTAGTAAGGACGGTTATCTCTATGGCTACACCTTC.

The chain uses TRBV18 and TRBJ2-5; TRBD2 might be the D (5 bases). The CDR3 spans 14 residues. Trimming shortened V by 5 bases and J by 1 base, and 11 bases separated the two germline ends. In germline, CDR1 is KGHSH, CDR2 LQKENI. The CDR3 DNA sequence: TGTGCCAGCTCAAGGTTTGCGGGCCAAGAGACCCAGTACTTC. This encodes CASSRFAGQETQYF.

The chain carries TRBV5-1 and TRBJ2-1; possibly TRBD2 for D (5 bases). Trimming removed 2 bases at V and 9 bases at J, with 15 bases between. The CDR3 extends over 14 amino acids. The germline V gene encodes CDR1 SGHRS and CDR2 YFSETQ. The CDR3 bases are TGCGCCAGCAGCTTCGGCAATAATCGGGGTGAGCAGTTCTTC. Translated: CASSFGNNRGEQFF.

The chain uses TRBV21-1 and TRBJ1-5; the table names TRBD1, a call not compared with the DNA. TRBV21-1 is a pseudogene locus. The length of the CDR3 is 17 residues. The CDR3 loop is CASSKGNGGGASQPQHF. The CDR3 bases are TGTGCCAGCAGCAAAGGGAACGGAGGGGGCGCGAGTCAGCCCCAGCATTTT.

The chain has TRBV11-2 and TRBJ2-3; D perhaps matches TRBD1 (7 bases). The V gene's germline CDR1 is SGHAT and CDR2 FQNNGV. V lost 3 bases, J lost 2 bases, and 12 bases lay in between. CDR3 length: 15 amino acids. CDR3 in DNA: TGTGCCAGCAGCTTTGACAGGGAGGTCACAGATACGCAGTATTTT. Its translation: CASSFDREVTDTQYF.

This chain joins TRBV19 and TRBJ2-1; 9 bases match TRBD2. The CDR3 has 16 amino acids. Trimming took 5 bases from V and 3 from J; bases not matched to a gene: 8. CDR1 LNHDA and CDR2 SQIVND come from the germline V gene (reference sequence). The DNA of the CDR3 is TGTGCCAGTAGTGTGACTAGCGGCCATATCTACAATGAGCAGTTCTTC. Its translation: CASSVTSGHIYNEQFF.

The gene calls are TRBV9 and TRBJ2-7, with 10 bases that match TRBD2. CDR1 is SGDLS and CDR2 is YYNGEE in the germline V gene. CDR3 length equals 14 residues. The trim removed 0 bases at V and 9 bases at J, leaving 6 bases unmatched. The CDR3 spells CASSVGASGSGQYF. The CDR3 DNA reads TGTGCCAGCAGCGTAGGCGCTAGCGGGAGCGGGCAGTACTTC.

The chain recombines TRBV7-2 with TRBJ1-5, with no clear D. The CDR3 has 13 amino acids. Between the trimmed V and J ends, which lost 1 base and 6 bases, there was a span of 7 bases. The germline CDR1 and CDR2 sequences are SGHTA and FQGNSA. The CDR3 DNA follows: TGTGCCAGCAGCTTAGAATGGGGTCAGCCCCAGCATTTT. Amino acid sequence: CASSLEWGQPQHF.

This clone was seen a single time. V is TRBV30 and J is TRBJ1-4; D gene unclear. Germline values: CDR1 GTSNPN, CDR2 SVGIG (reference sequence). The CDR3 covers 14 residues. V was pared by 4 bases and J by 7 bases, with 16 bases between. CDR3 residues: CAWTTAPKAEKLFF. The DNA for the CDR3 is TGTGCCTGGACCACGGCCCCCAAGGCTGAAAAACTGTTTTTT.

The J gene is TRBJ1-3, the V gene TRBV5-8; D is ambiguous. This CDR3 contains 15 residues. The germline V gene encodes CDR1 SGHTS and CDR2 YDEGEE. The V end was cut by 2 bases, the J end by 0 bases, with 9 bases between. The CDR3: CASSFSASSGNTIYF. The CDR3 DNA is TGTGCCAGCAGCTTTTCGGCCAGCTCTGGAAACACCATATATTTT.

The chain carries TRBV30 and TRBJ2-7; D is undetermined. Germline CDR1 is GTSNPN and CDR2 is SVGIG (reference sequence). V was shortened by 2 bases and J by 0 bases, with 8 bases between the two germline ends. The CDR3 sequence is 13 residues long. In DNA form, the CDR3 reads TGTGCCTGGAGTAACTGGGGCTCCTACGAGCAGTACTTC. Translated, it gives CAWSNWGSYEQYF.

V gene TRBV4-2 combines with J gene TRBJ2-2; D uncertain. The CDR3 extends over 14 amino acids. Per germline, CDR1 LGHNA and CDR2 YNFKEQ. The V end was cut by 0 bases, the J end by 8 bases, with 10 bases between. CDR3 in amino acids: CASSQDRVRGELFF. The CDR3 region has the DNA TGTGCCAGCAGCCAAGATAGGGTACGGGGGGAGCTGTTTTTT.

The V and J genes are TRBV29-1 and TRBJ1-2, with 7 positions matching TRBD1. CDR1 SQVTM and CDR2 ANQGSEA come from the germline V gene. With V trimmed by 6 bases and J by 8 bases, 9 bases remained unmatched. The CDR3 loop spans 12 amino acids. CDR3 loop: CSVEDRSLGYTF. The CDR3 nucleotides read TGCAGCGTCGAGGACAGGTCGTTAGGCTACACCTTC.

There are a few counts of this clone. The CDR3 nucleotides read TGTGCCAGCAGTGAACGGACAGGGGGTGACTACGAGCAGTACTTC. Its translation is CASSERTGGDYEQYF. The chain combines TRBV6-1 with TRBJ2-7; 10 bases match TRBD1. The CDR3 totals 15 residues. Germline V lookup: CDR1 MNHNS, CDR2 SASEGT. Trimming removed 2 bases from V and 3 bases from J; junction bases left unmatched: 4.

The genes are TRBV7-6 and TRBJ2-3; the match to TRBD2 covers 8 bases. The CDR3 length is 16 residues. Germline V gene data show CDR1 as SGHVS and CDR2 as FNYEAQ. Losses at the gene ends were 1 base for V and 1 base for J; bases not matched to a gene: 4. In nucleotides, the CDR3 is TGTGCCAGCAGCTTAGTCACGGGAGGGGGCACAGATACGCAGTATTTT. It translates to CASSLVTGGGTDTQYF.

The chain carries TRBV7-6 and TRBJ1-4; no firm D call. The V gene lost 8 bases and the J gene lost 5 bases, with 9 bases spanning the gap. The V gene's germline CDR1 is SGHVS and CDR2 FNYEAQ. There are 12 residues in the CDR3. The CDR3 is CASAQPNEKLFF. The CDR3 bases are TGTGCCAGCGCCCAGCCAAATGAAAAACTGTTTTTT.

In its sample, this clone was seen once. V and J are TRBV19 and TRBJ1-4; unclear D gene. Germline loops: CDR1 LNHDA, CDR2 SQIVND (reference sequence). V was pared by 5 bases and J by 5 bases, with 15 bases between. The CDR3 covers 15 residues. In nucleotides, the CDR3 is TGTGCCAGTAGTGCTGGGAATGGGCCGAATGAAAAACTGTTTTTT. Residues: CASSAGNGPNEKLFF.

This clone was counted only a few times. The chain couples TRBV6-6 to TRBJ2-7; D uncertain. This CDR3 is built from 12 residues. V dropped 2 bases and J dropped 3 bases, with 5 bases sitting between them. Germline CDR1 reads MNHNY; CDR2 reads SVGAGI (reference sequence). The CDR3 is CASSYQFYEQYF. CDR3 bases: TGTGCCAGCAGTTACCAGTTCTACGAGCAGTACTTC.